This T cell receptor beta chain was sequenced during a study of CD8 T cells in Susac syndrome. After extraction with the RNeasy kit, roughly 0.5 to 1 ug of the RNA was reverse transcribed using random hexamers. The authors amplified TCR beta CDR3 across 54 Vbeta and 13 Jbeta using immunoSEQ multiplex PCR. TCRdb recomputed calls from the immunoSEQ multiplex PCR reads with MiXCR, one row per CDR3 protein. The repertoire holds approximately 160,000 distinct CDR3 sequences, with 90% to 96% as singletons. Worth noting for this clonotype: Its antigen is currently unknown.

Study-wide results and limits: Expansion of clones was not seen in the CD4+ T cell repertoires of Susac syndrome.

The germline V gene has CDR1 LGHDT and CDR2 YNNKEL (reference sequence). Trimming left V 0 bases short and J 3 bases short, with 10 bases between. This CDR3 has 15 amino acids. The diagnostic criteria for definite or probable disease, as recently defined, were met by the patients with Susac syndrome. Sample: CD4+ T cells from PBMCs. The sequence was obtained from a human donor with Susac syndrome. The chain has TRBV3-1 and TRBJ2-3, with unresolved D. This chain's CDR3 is CASSQEARSTDTQYF. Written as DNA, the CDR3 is TGTGCCAGCAGCCAAGAAGCTAGAAGTACAGATACGCAGTATTTT.